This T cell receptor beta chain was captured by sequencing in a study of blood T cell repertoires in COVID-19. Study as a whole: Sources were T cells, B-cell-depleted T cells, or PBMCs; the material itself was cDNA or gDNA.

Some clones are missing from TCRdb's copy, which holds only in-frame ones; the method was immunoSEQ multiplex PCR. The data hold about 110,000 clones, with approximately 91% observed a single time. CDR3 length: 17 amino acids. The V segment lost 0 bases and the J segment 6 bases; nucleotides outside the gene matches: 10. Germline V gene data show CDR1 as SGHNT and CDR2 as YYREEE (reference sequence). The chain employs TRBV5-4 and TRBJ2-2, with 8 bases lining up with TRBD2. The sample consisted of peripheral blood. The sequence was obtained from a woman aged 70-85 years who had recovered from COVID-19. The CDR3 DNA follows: TGTGCCAGCAGCTTGGGCACCCGGACTAGCAAGTCCGGGGAGCTGTTTTTT. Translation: CASSLGTRTSKSGELFF. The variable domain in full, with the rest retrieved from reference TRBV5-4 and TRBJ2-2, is ETGVTQSPTHLIKTRGQQVTLRCSSQSGHNTVSWYQQALGQGPQFIFQYYREEENGRGNFPPRFSGLQFPNYSSELNVNALELDDSALYLCASSLGTRTSKSGELFFGEGSRLTVL.